This TCR beta chain was retrieved from a study of shared clonotypes between healthy human individuals. CDR3 length equals 14 residues. Germline trimming cut 10 bases from V and 5 bases from J; bases unmatched to any gene: 11. The germline CDR1 and CDR2 sequences are SEHNR and FQNEAQ (reference sequence). Assay used: immunoSEQ multiplex PCR; TCRdb lists only in-frame clones, some missing. This table has about 2 million clones, about 95% appearing once. Input material: naive CD4+ T cells sorted from blood. The subset is: CD45RA+ positively selected. The gene calls are TRBV7-9 and TRBJ2-7, with 10 bases lining up with TRBD1. The source of this sequence is a man younger than 30 in good health. The CDR3 nucleotides are TGTGCCATCAAGGCCGGGGGACAGGGGAACGAGCAGTACTTC. Encoded protein: CAIKAGGQGNEQYF.